This T cell receptor beta chain was identified during a study of cytomegalovirus exposure and HLA in healthy donors. The PCR had 60 Vbeta and 13 Jbeta primers. Sequenced by immunoSEQ multiplex PCR; TCRdb stores in-frame clones only, minus some. The data show fewer than 100,000 clones, 78% seen once. CDR1 is MNHEY, CDR2 SVGAGI, per germline. Trimming took 0 bases from V and 0 from J, leaving 6 bases between them. The CDR3 is 16 residues long. Sequenced sample: PBMCs. The origin of this receptor is a woman between 55 and 75 years old in good health and CMV-seronegative. The V gene is TRBV6-5, the J gene TRBJ1-6, with unresolved D. This CDR3 is CASSYSVRSYNSPLHF. The DNA of the CDR3 is TGTGCCAGCAGTTACTCGGTGCGCTCCTATAATTCACCCCTCCACTTT.